This is a list of T cell receptor beta chains from one sample in a study of regulatory T cells in long-lasting Graves disease. One entry per CDR3 protein results from TCRdb running MiXCR on the multiplex PCR reads. The table records 600,000 to 650,000 distinct CDR3 sequences, less than 20% of them present only once. The same sample was also used in a study of T cells in Graves' hyperthyroidism and ophthalmopathy.

The sequences come from peripheral blood mononuclear cells (PBMCs), collected at new diagnosis, from a patient treated with antithyroid drugs. The receptors originated from a woman between 25 and 40 years old with Graves disease. CDR3s include the opening cysteine and the closing phenylalanine or tryptophan. D genes are given only for firm matches. The listing skips clone size in some rows; elsewhere it reads once, few, many or a size class.

D: .; V: TRBV30; size: .; J: TRBJ1-1; CDR3: CAWILRGMNTEAFF; DNA: TGTGCCTGGATCCTCCGGGGTATGAACACTGAAGCTTTCTTT
D: .; V: TRBV10-3; size: many; J: TRBJ2-7; CDR3: CAISRDTISYEQYF; DNA: TGTGCCATCAGTCGGGACACCATCTCCTACGAGCAGTACTTC
D: .; V: TRBV7-2; size: few; J: TRBJ1-2; CDR3: CASSPYSSLYGYTF; DNA: TGTGCCAGCAGCCCATACAGTTCCCTCTATGGCTACACCTTC
D: TRBD1; V: TRBV20-1; size: few; J: TRBJ2-7; CDR3: CSANLDRGLYEQYF; DNA: TGCAGTGCCAACCTAGACAGGGGGCTGTACGAGCAGTACTTC
D: .; V: TRBV19; size: few; J: TRBJ2-4; CDR3: CASSGDPLGIQYF; DNA: TGTGCCAGTAGTGGGGACCCACTCGGCATTCAGTACTTC
D: TRBD2; V: TRBV7-9; size: many; J: TRBJ2-1; CDR3: CASSSEAGGYNEQFF; DNA: TGTGCCAGCAGCTCAGAAGCGGGAGGGTACAATGAGCAGTTCTTC
D: .; V: TRBV28; size: few; J: TRBJ1-2; CDR3: CASNTQAPNYGYTF; DNA: TGTGCCAGCAACACGCAGGCCCCTAACTATGGCTACACCTTC
D: .; V: TRBV29-1; size: many; J: TRBJ2-3; CDR3: CSVDQGPDTQYF; DNA: TGCAGCGTTGATCAGGGCCCAGATACGCAGTATTTT
D: TRBD2; V: TRBV12-3/TRBV12-4; size: few; J: TRBJ2-1; CDR3: CASRLTSGRAGEQFF; DNA: TGTGCCAGCAGACTTACTAGCGGGAGGGCCGGTGAGCAGTTCTTC
D: TRBD2; V: TRBV14; size: .; J: TRBJ2-7; CDR3: CASSQPNAPGLAGEGTYEQYF; DNA: TGTGCCAGCAGCCAACCTAACGCGCCCGGACTAGCGGGAGAGGGAACCTACGAGCAGTACTTC